These 21 T cell receptor beta chains came from one sample sequenced in a study of T cells in localized non-small cell lung cancer. The data were produced by immunoSEQ multiplex PCR, yet TCRdb's version contains in-frame clones alone and is incomplete. The table shows some 1,100 clones, with roughly 36% occurring only once. Sequenced material: lung tumor tissue, taken before any cancer treatment. These TCRs come from a male donor aged 60 or older with stage I squamous cell lung carcinoma.

The genes are TRBV7-6 and TRBJ2-5; 9 nucleotides align to TRBD2. V was pared by 3 bases and J by 5 bases, with 10 bases of the junction left unmatched. This CDR3 spans 16 amino acids. Germline CDR1 reads SGHVS; CDR2 reads FNYEAQ. The CDR3 region is CASSLAPAGGRETQYF. The CDR3 DNA reads as TGTGCCAGCAGCTTGGCCCCAGCGGGAGGTAGGGAGACCCAGTACTTC.

The gene calls are TRBV2 and TRBJ1-5; D gene uncertain. Trimming pared 6 bases from V and 3 bases from J, leaving 6 bases between. The CDR3 sequence is 12 residues long. Germline CDR1 SNHLY, CDR2 FYNNEI. For the CDR3, the DNA is TGTGCCAGCAGCTTCGCCAATCAGCCCCAGCATTTT. Translating gives CASSFANQPQHF.

CDR3 in amino acids: CASRGTRAGGTEAFF. CDR3 nucleotide sequence: TGTGCCAGCAGGGGAACCAGGGCTGGCGGCACTGAAGCTTTCTTT. The genes are TRBV28 and TRBJ1-1; tentatively, D is TRBD1 (5 bases). The CDR3 runs 15 residues. CDR1 and CDR2 from the germline V gene are MDHEN and SYDVKM. V gave up 6 bases and J gave up 4 bases, with 18 bases separating them.

J is TRBJ2-3 and V is TRBV6-8, with TRBD2 identical over 11 bases. The CDR3 covers 14 residues. Trimming cost V 6 bases and J 5 bases; bases outside gene matches: 4. Germline V CDR1 and CDR2: MNHGY, SAAAGT. The CDR3 DNA is TGTGCCAGCAGACGACTAGCGGGACTAGATACGCAGTATTTT. Encoded protein: CASRRLAGLDTQYF.

By sample fraction, this clone is medium-sized (0.01 to 0.1%). The J gene is TRBJ2-5, the V gene TRBV11-3; 8 nucleotides match TRBD1. J gave up 5 bases and V 5 bases, and 10 bases lay outside the gene matches. The CDR3 totals 15 residues. In germline, CDR1 is SGHNT, CDR2 YENEEA. CDR3 in amino acids: CASSPGGVIEETQYF. In nucleotides, the CDR3 is TGTGCCAGCAGCCCAGGGGGCGTTATTGAGGAGACCCAGTACTTC. The complete variable domain, with remaining parts taken from reference TRBV11-3 and TRBJ2-5, reads EAGVVQSPRYKIIEKKQPVAFWCNPISGHNTLYWYLQNLGQGPELLIRYENEEAVDDSQLPKDRFSAERLKGVDSTLKIQPAELGDSAVYLCASSPGGVIEETQYFGPGTRLLVL.

The V call is TRBV5-1, the J call TRBJ2-2, with a possible D match to TRBD1 (5 bases). V lost 4 bases, J lost 4 bases, and 11 bases lay in between. The CDR3 is made up of 14 amino acids. CDR1 is SGHRS and CDR2 is YFSETQ in the germline V gene. CDR3 in amino acids: CASSDRQGTGELFF. As DNA, the CDR3 is TGCGCCAGCAGCGACCGCCAGGGCACCGGGGAGCTGTTTTTT. Supplemented by reference TRBV5-1 and TRBJ2-2, the full variable domain reads KAGVTQTPRYLIKTRGQQVTLSCSPISGHRSVSWYQQTPGQGLQFLFEYFSETQRNKGNFPGRFSGRQFSNSRSEMNVSTLELGDSALYLCASSDRQGTGELFFGEGSRLTVL.

This clone was seen more than once but under ten times. This rearrangement joins TRBV14 to TRBJ2-1, with D perhaps matching TRBD1 (5 bases). V was cut by 4 bases and J by 2 bases, with 18 bases left in between. This CDR3 region has 17 residues. CDR1 is SGHDN, CDR2 FVKESK, per germline. CDR3 residues: CASSPNPTVTAYNEQFF. CDR3 in DNA: TGTGCCAGCAGCCCCAACCCGACAGTGACTGCCTACAATGAGCAGTTCTTC.

This clone counts as medium-sized. The V and J genes are TRBV11-3 and TRBJ2-5; 10 positions agree with TRBD2. Looked up from germline, CDR1 is SGHNT and CDR2 is YENEEA. The V segment lost 5 bases and the J segment 0 bases; nucleotides outside the gene matches: 6. CDR3 length equals 16 residues. The CDR3 loop is CASSTTSGPYQETQYF. CDR3 DNA: TGTGCCAGCAGCACGACTAGCGGGCCGTACCAAGAGACCCAGTACTTC.

This clone has just a few counts. The chain recombines TRBV6-8 with TRBJ1-3; D call uncertain. The germline V and J ends were trimmed by 1 base and 2 bases, with 12 bases remaining between them. This CDR3 has 16 amino acids. CDR1 is MNHGY and CDR2 is SAAAGT in the germline V gene. The CDR3 loop is CASSYYPGRPGNTIYF. CDR3 sequence (DNA): TGTGCCAGCAGTTACTATCCGGGAAGGCCTGGAAACACCATATATTTT.

The chain is built from TRBV7-6 and TRBJ2-5; a possible D gene is TRBD1 (5 bases). The V gene lost 0 bases and the J gene lost 4 bases, with 9 bases spanning the gap. CDR1 and CDR2 from the germline V gene are SGHVS and FNYEAQ. The length of the CDR3 is 14 residues. CDR3 nucleotides: TGTGCCAGCAGCTTAGCCAGGGAAGGAGAGACCCAGTACTTC. Protein: CASSLAREGETQYF.

This clone appeared a few times. The J gene is TRBJ2-1, the V gene TRBV11-3; D gene ambiguous. Germline values: CDR1 SGHNT, CDR2 YENEEA. V lost 3 bases to trimming and J lost 9 bases, with 15 bases between them. The CDR3 is 14 amino acids. DNA for the CDR3: TGTGCCAGCAGCTTGGCTTCCACGGGCGGTGAGCAGTTCTTC. Translated: CASSLASTGGEQFF.

By share of the sample, this clone is large (0.1 to 1%). CDR3 bases: TGTGCCAGCAGTGGACAGGGTGGTGGAAGCTACACCTTC. This sequence encodes CASSGQGGGSYTF. The chain combines TRBV6-8 with TRBJ1-2, with 8 bases identical to TRBD1. CDR1 MNHGY and CDR2 SAAAGT come from the germline V gene. V lost 5 bases and J lost 9; bases outside the gene matches: 8. This CDR3 contains 13 residues.

The chain employs TRBV9 and TRBJ1-2; unclear D gene. Germline CDR1 and CDR2: SGDLS and YYNGEE. The CDR3 runs to 16 residues. The V and J ends lost 0 bases and 3 bases respectively, with 15 bases between them. CDR3 loop: CASSVDSGSTYYGYTF. The CDR3 DNA sequence: TGTGCCAGCAGCGTAGATAGTGGCTCTACCTACTATGGCTACACCTTC.

This clone is termed medium-sized. This chain joins TRBV6-7 and TRBJ2-5; 11 bases match TRBD1. TRBV6-7 falls under the ORF class, with uncertain function. This CDR3 region has 15 residues. The ends lost 6 bases at V and 4 bases at J; junction bases unmatched: 7. The CDR3 coding sequence is TGTGCCAGCAGCCCCGGGACAGGGGGAGGAGAGACCCAGTACTTC. Translating gives CASSPGTGGGETQYF.

This clone occurred a few times. The chain employs TRBV28 and TRBJ1-1; D is ambiguous. The CDR3 totals 15 residues. V was trimmed by 3 bases and J by 0 bases, leaving 11 bases between them. Looked up from germline, CDR1 is MDHEN and CDR2 is SYDVKM. CDR3 loop: CASSLIGRMNTEAFF. CDR3 nucleotide sequence: TGTGCCAGCAGTTTGATCGGTAGGATGAACACTGAAGCTTTCTTT.

The chain employs TRBV19 and TRBJ1-2, with a tentative D call TRBD1 (5 bases). The CDR3 consists of 15 residues. Germline lookup yields CDR1 LNHDA and CDR2 SQIVND (reference sequence). Trimming left V 4 bases short and J 6 bases short, with 18 bases between. CDR3 nucleotide sequence: TGTGCCAGTAGTACCCCAGGCCAGGGAGGAGATGGCTACACCTTC. This translates into CASSTPGQGGDGYTF.

The chain has TRBV29-1 and TRBJ1-3; D gene uncertain. V shed 3 bases and J shed 1 base, with 7 bases lying between them. This CDR3 is 13 amino acids long. CDR1 is SQVTM and CDR2 is ANQGSEA in the germline V gene. The CDR3 loop is CSVEGRSGNTIYF. CDR3 DNA: TGCAGCGTTGAGGGTCGATCTGGAAACACCATATATTTT.

This clone has a handful of counts. The chain carries TRBV18 and TRBJ1-1; D possibly corresponds to TRBD1 (5 bases). The V gene's germline CDR1 is KGHSH and CDR2 LQKENI. The CDR3 is 17 amino acids. Trimming pared 3 bases from V and 0 bases from J, leaving 17 bases between. The CDR3 loop is CASSPSPLTALNTEAFF. The CDR3 DNA reads TGTGCCAGCTCACCTTCCCCCCTGACAGCTTTGAACACTGAAGCTTTCTTT.

The rearrangement links TRBV5-1 to TRBJ2-1, with 8 bases lining up with TRBD2. Germline V gene data show CDR1 as SGHRS and CDR2 as YFSETQ. J gave up 3 bases and V 4 bases, and 12 bases lay outside the gene matches. The CDR3 is 17 amino acids. The CDR3 DNA sequence: TGCGCCAGCAGCCAAAAGACTAGCGTCAGAGTCTACAATGAGCAGTTCTTC. Protein: CASSQKTSVRVYNEQFF.

V usage is TRBV30 and J usage is TRBJ1-4, with D unclear. V gave up 0 bases and J gave up 14 bases, with 10 bases separating them. Germline loops: CDR1 GTSNPN, CDR2 SVGIG (reference sequence). This CDR3 spans 11 amino acids. CDR3 coding DNA: TGTGCCTGGAGTGTACCGGGGAGGCTGTTTTTT. This codes for CAWSVPGRLFF.

The CDR3 region has the DNA TGTGCCAGCAGGGGGTCAGGGAGAGCGTTGAACACTGAAGCTTTCTTT. Amino acids: CASRGSGRALNTEAFF. The chain uses TRBV28 and TRBJ1-1, with D possibly TRBD1 on 5 matching bases. Germline V gene lookup returns CDR1 MDHEN and CDR2 SYDVKM. The CDR3 runs to 16 residues. Trimming removed 6 bases at V and 0 bases at J, with 17 bases between.